One and the same sample provided the 32 T cell receptor beta chains below, sequenced in a study of identical twins. TCRdb fed the 5' RACE reads into MiXCR, producing one record per CDR3 protein. The sample shows 700,000 or so distinct CDR3 sequences, over 8.5% of them seen only once. The same data also went into a second study, on yellow fever vaccine responses in identical twins.

The sequenced sample was PBMCs. The receptors shown here come from a woman between 18 and 29 years old in good health.

This clonotype was counted between two and nine times. The chain combines TRBV4-1 with TRBJ2-7; D unresolved. This CDR3 contains 13 residues. CDR1 and CDR2 from the germline V gene are MGHRA and YSYEKL. Trimming shortened V by 4 bases and J by 5 bases, and 12 bases separated the two germline ends. The CDR3 loop reads CASSLSYDNEQYF. CDR3 bases: TGCGCCAGCAGCCTCTCATATGATAACGAGCAGTACTTC.

This clonotype has a handful of counts. This rearrangement joins TRBV6-5 to TRBJ2-1, with 11 bases matching TRBD2. The CDR3 runs to 17 residues. Germline CDR1 reads MNHEY; CDR2 reads SVGAGI. The trim removed 4 bases at V and 1 base at J, leaving 6 bases unmatched. In nucleotides, the CDR3 is TGTGCCAGCAGTTCGGGACTAGCGGTGGCTTCCTACAATGAGCAGTTCTTC. Translating it yields CASSSGLAVASYNEQFF.

This chain joins TRBV18 and TRBJ2-1; D tentatively fits TRBD1 or TRBD2 (6 bases each). The CDR3 contains 17 residues. The germline V gene encodes CDR1 KGHSH and CDR2 LQKENI. Trimming took off 6 bases at V and 5 bases at J, with 23 bases between the two ends. DNA of the CDR3: TGTGCCAGCTCCGAGAATGTTTTGAGGGGGAGGAACAATGAGCAGTTCTTC. This gives the protein CASSENVLRGRNNEQFF. Full variable domain (rest looked up from reference TRBV18 and TRBJ2-1): NAGVMQNPRHLVRRRGQEARLRCSPMKGHSHVYWYRQLPEEGLKFMVYLQKENIIDESGMPKERFSAEFPKEGPSILRIQQVVRGDSAAYFCASSENVLRGRNNEQFFGPGTRLTVL.

This clonotype was observed a handful of times. The chain links TRBV24-1 to TRBJ2-1; 7 bases align to TRBD1. The trim removed 2 bases at V and 0 bases at J, leaving 3 bases unmatched. The CDR3 totals 16 residues. Germline-derived CDR1 and CDR2 are KGHDR and SFDVKD. The CDR3 sequence is CATSDSTGASYNEQFF. CDR3 DNA sequence: TGTGCCACCAGTGATTCAACAGGGGCCTCCTACAATGAGCAGTTCTTC.

V usage is TRBV6-5 and J usage is TRBJ2-1; D possibly matches TRBD1 or TRBD2 (5 bases each). The CDR3 has 13 residues. V dropped 2 bases and J dropped 7 bases, with 9 bases sitting between them. Germline V gene data show CDR1 as MNHEY and CDR2 as SVGAGI. In DNA, the CDR3 is TGTGCCAGCAGTTACCCCGGGGCTAATGAGCAGTTCTTC. This translates into CASSYPGANEQFF.

This clonotype was picked up a small number of times. CDR3 sequence reads: CASSQDKEGQQYF. Written as DNA, the CDR3 is TGTGCCAGCAGCCAAGATAAGGAGGGGCAGCAGTACTTC. The chain employs TRBV14 and TRBJ2-7; a possible D gene is TRBD2 (6 bases). Deletions cut 0 bases from V and 8 bases from J, with 11 bases between. Germline CDR1 SGHDN, CDR2 FVKESK. CDR3 length: 13 residues.

This clonotype was detected only a few times. The chain uses TRBV18 and TRBJ2-5, with D hard to call. In germline, CDR1 is KGHSH, CDR2 LQKENI. The V and J ends lost 1 base and 5 bases respectively, with 8 bases between them. The CDR3 totals 13 residues. The DNA for the CDR3 is TGTGCCAGCTCACCACTTAGGTTTGAGACCCAGTACTTC. This codes for CASSPLRFETQYF. Complete variable domain (other parts from reference TRBV18 and TRBJ2-5): NAGVMQNPRHLVRRRGQEARLRCSPMKGHSHVYWYRQLPEEGLKFMVYLQKENIIDESGMPKERFSAEFPKEGPSILRIQQVVRGDSAAYFCASSPLRFETQYFGPGTRLLVL.

The chain carries TRBV14 and TRBJ2-7; D is ambiguous. The ends were cut back, 5 bases at V and 4 bases at J, with 9 bases in the middle. The CDR3 totals 12 residues. Germline CDR1 SGHDN, CDR2 FVKESK. CDR3 DNA sequence: TGTGCCAGCAGCGCCGGCAGGTACGAGCAGTACTTC. Protein sequence: CASSAGRYEQYF.

The V and J genes are TRBV9 and TRBJ2-2, with D perhaps TRBD1 (6 bases). The CDR3 has 13 amino acids. Germline V gives CDR1 SGDLS, CDR2 YYNGEE. The ends were cut back, 7 bases at V and 2 bases at J, with 9 bases in the middle. Written as DNA, the CDR3 is TGTGCCAGCCACAGGGAAAACACCGGGGAGCTGTTTTTT. Translation gives CASHRENTGELFF. The variable domain in full, completed from reference TRBV9 and TRBJ2-2, reads DSGVTQTPKHLITATGQRVTLRCSPRSGDLSVYWYQQSLDQGLQFLIQYYNGEERAKGNILERFSAQQFPDLHSELNLSSLELGDSALYFCASHRENTGELFFGEGSRLTVL.

This clonotype was counted many times. The chain links TRBV15 to TRBJ2-7; no clear D gene. Per the germline V gene, CDR1 is LNHNV and CDR2 is YYDKDF (reference sequence). CDR3 length: 13 amino acids. The V gene lost 0 bases and the J gene lost 2 bases, with 5 bases spanning the gap. The CDR3 here is CATSREGTYEQYF. CDR3 in DNA: TGTGCCACCAGCAGAGAGGGCACCTACGAGCAGTACTTC.

The chain combines TRBV11-2 with TRBJ2-3; possible D gene TRBD2, 6 bases. Trimming stripped 6 bases from V and 4 bases from J, with 17 bases between. Germline lookup yields CDR1 SGHAT and CDR2 FQNNGV. This CDR3 is 15 amino acids long. The CDR3, as DNA: TGTGCCAGCAGTTCGGTGCGGGGCAGCGCAGATACGCAGTATTTT. Encoded protein: CASSSVRGSADTQYF. Filled out from reference TRBV11-2 and TRBJ2-3, the complete variable domain reads EAGVAQSPRYKIIEKRQSVAFWCNPISGHATLYWYQQILGQGPKLLIQFQNNGVVDDSQLPKDRFSAERLKGVDSTLKIQPAKLEDSAVYLCASSSVRGSADTQYFGPGTRLTVL.

This chain uses TRBV5-1 with TRBJ2-3; 10 bases map to TRBD2. The germline CDR1 and CDR2 sequences are SGHRS and YFSETQ. The CDR3 spans 17 residues. The ends lost 5 bases at V and 4 bases at J; junction bases unmatched: 13. The CDR3 DNA reads as TGCGCCAGCAGGAGTGGGTCTAGCGGGAGTGTTGCAGATACGCAGTATTTT. Translated, it gives CASRSGSSGSVADTQYF.

This clonotype was detected many times. The chain uses TRBV20-1 and TRBJ2-1; the match to TRBD2 covers 7 bases. V was clipped by 3 bases and J by 2 bases; unmatched bases: 4. Per the germline V gene, CDR1 is DFQATT and CDR2 is SNEGSKA (reference sequence). The CDR3 covers 14 residues. CDR3 region: CSASGLAAYNEQFF. The CDR3 DNA is TGCAGTGCTAGCGGCCTAGCGGCCTACAATGAGCAGTTCTTC.

This clonotype has more than one count but fewer than ten. V gene TRBV2 combines with J gene TRBJ2-1; D remains unclear. Germline CDR1 SNHLY, CDR2 FYNNEI. Trimming left V 8 bases short and J 6 bases short, with 11 bases between. The CDR3 runs to 12 residues. The CDR3 spells CASFSVGNEQFF. In DNA, the CDR3 is TGTGCCAGCTTCTCGGTGGGCAATGAGCAGTTCTTC.

Only a few counts were recorded for this clonotype. The chain carries TRBV5-1 and TRBJ1-4, with 7 bases lining up with TRBD1. CDR1 and CDR2 (germline): SGHRS, YFSETQ. V lost 4 bases to trimming and J lost 5 bases; unmatched junction nucleotides: 5. The CDR3 is made up of 14 amino acids. The DNA for the CDR3 is TGCGCCAGCAGCGGGGACAGATACAATGAAAAACTGTTTTTT. Protein product: CASSGDRYNEKLFF.

This clonotype was counted a few times. The J gene is TRBJ2-5, the V gene TRBV5-1; perhaps D is TRBD1 or TRBD2 (7 bases each). Germline CDR1 SGHRS, CDR2 YFSETQ. V lost 4 bases, J lost 1 base, and 20 bases lay in between. This CDR3 contains 17 residues. CDR3 in amino acids: CASSLWGGDSPQETQYF. As DNA, the CDR3 is TGCGCCAGCAGCCTGTGGGGGGGGGACAGTCCCCAAGAGACCCAGTACTTC.

This chain links TRBV24-1 with TRBJ2-3, with 11 bases identical to TRBD2. The CDR3 extends over 18 amino acids. V was clipped by 4 bases and J by 0 bases; unmatched bases: 8. Germline assignment: CDR1 KGHDR and CDR2 SFDVKD. This CDR3 reads CATSDTGTSGPSTDTQYF. The DNA of the CDR3 is TGTGCCACCAGTGACACCGGGACTAGCGGACCTAGCACAGATACGCAGTATTTT.

This clonotype came up a few times. This sequence joins TRBV6-8 and TRBJ2-2; the match to TRBD1 covers 9 bases. With V trimmed by 2 bases and J by 6 bases, 16 bases remained unmatched. Germline loops: CDR1 MNHGY, CDR2 SAAAGT. CDR3 size: 19 residues. Here the CDR3 reads CASSYLRTGAFPIAGELFF. The DNA for the CDR3 is TGTGCCAGCAGTTACCTGAGGACAGGGGCGTTCCCGATCGCCGGGGAGCTGTTTTTT.

This clonotype was recorded many times. The V gene is TRBV6-1, the J gene TRBJ2-1; a weak D match, TRBD1 (5 bases). This CDR3 comprises 16 residues. Germline V gene lookup returns CDR1 MNHNS and CDR2 SASEGT. V was cut by 6 bases and J by 2 bases, with 17 bases left in between. The CDR3 loop reads CASRPTEGATYNEQFF. In DNA, the CDR3 is TGTGCCAGCAGACCCACGGAAGGGGCCACCTACAATGAGCAGTTCTTC.

The table lists this clonotype with a few counts. The rearrangement uses TRBV12-3 or TRBV12-4 and TRBJ2-7; TRBD1 matches at 7 bases. With V trimmed by 1 base and J by 5 bases, 5 bases remained unmatched. The CDR3 runs 14 residues. The CDR3 nucleotides are TGTGCCAGCAGTTTAGACAGGGGTGACAACGAGCAGTACTTC. It specifies CASSLDRGDNEQYF.

The chain is built from TRBV9 and TRBJ1-2; TRBD1 might be the D (5 bases). The ends were cut back, 4 bases at V and 4 bases at J, with 14 bases in the middle. Germline-derived CDR1 and CDR2 are SGDLS and YYNGEE. This CDR3 is built from 14 residues. CDR3 coding DNA: TGTGCCAGCAGCAACCCGGGACGGACCTATGGCTACACCTTC. This sequence encodes CASSNPGRTYGYTF.

This clonotype was picked up a small number of times. The chain couples TRBV3-1 to TRBJ2-2; 7 bases line up with TRBD1. The CDR3 totals 13 residues. CDR1 is LGHDT, CDR2 YNNKEL, per germline (reference sequence). V trimming: 4 bases; J trimming: 7 bases; junction bases outside the gene matches: 3. CDR3 coding DNA: TGTGCCAGCAGCCTCGGACAGGTCGGGGAGCTGTTTTTT. The encoded protein is CASSLGQVGELFF.

The table lists this clonotype with a few counts. V gene TRBV12-3 or TRBV12-4 combines with J gene TRBJ2-3; weak D call: TRBD1 (5 bases). Deletions cut 8 bases from V and 6 bases from J, with 9 bases between. The length of the CDR3 is 11 residues. CDR3 loop: CASGAMDTQYF. The CDR3 DNA sequence: TGTGCCAGCGGGGCTATGGATACGCAGTATTTT.

A note on this clonotype: At one end, the junction sequence differs from germline, possibly due to a read error. The chain couples TRBV12-3 or TRBV12-4 to TRBJ2-2; weak D call: TRBD1 (6 bases). The CDR3 spans 18 residues. CDR3 coding DNA: TGTGCCCGCAGTTTAGCCCCAGGACAGTTGGAGAACACCGGGGAGCTGTTTTTT. Its protein is CARSLAPGQLENTGELFF.

The chain has TRBV29-1 and TRBJ2-3, with 10 bases matching TRBD2. Per germline, CDR1 SQVTM and CDR2 ANQGSEA. J was trimmed by 3 bases and V by 6 bases; bases with no gene match: 6. This CDR3 comprises 14 residues. CDR3 DNA: TGCAGCGTGAATAGCGGGGGGATAACAGATACGCAGTATTTT. Amino acid sequence: CSVNSGGITDTQYF.

The CDR3 sequence: CASSLGDRGYTF. The CDR3 coding sequence is TGTGCCAGCAGCCTCGGGGATCGGGGCTACACCTTC. V usage is TRBV9 and J usage is TRBJ1-2; D unclear. The V gene's germline CDR1 is SGDLS and CDR2 YYNGEE. Trimming pared 4 bases from V and 8 bases from J, leaving 12 bases between. CDR3 size: 12 residues.

This clonotype was observed at least ten times. The chain's CDR3 is CASSGTGTGNTEAFF. The CDR3 coding sequence is TGTGCCAGCAGTGGCACCGGGACAGGGAACACTGAAGCTTTCTTT. V and J are TRBV25-1 and TRBJ1-1; 8 bases are shared with TRBD1. J gave up 1 base and V 4 bases, and 5 bases lay outside the gene matches. CDR1 MGHDK and CDR2 SYGVNS come from the germline V gene. The CDR3 is 15 amino acids.

This clonotype was counted ten times or more. The chain combines TRBV15 with TRBJ2-3, with TRBD2 matching over 11 bases. The ends lost 0 bases at V and 4 bases at J; junction bases unmatched: 6. The CDR3 loop spans 17 amino acids. Germline loops: CDR1 LNHNV, CDR2 YYDKDF (reference sequence). The CDR3 DNA sequence: TGTGCCACCAGCAGAGATCGGCTAGCGGGAGGCGCAGATACGCAGTATTTT. It is translated as CATSRDRLAGGADTQYF.

The rearrangement uses TRBV7-2 and TRBJ2-1; 9 nucleotides match TRBD2. Per germline, CDR1 SGHTA and CDR2 FQGNSA. CDR3 size: 15 residues. V gave up 6 bases and J gave up 7 bases; unmatched junction bases: 10. CDR3 sequence reads: CASRNRLAVGNEQFF. CDR3 nucleotides: TGTGCCAGCAGGAACCGACTAGCGGTGGGGAATGAGCAGTTCTTC.

Only a few counts were recorded for this clonotype. This chain uses TRBV2 with TRBJ2-7, with no clear D. Germline V gene lookup returns CDR1 SNHLY and CDR2 FYNNEI. Trimming took 6 bases from V and 5 from J, leaving 8 bases between them. The CDR3 loop spans 11 amino acids. CDR3 loop: CASRIDNEQYF. CDR3 in DNA: TGTGCCAGCAGGATTGACAACGAGCAGTACTTC.

This clonotype appeared a few times. The J gene is TRBJ2-1, the V gene TRBV24-1, with TRBD1 matching over 7 bases. The CDR3 sequence is 15 residues long. V lost 5 bases and J lost 1; bases outside the gene matches: 4. From germline, CDR1 is KGHDR and CDR2 SFDVKD. The CDR3 bases are TGTGCCACCAGTGCCTCAGGGGGTTCCTACAATGAGCAGTTCTTC. Translation: CATSASGGSYNEQFF.

This clonotype was detected only a few times. The chain links TRBV20-1 to TRBJ1-1; the match to TRBD1 covers 7 bases. The trim removed 3 bases at V and 1 base at J, leaving 2 bases unmatched. CDR1 DFQATT and CDR2 SNEGSKA come from the germline V gene (reference sequence). The CDR3 sequence is 13 residues long. The CDR3 nucleotides are TGCAGTGCTAGCCGACAGGGGAACACTGAAGCTTTCTTT. Translation gives CSASRQGNTEAFF.